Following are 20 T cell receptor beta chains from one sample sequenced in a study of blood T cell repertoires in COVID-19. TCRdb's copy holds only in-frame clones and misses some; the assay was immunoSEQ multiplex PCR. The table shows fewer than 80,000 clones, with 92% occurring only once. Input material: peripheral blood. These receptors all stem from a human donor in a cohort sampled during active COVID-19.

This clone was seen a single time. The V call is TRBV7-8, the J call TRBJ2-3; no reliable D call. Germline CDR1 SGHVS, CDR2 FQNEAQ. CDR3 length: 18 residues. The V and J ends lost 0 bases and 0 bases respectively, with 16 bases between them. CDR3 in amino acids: CASSLAHTLPPSTDTQYF. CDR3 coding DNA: TGTGCCAGCAGCTTAGCTCACACCTTACCCCCTAGCACAGATACGCAGTATTTT.

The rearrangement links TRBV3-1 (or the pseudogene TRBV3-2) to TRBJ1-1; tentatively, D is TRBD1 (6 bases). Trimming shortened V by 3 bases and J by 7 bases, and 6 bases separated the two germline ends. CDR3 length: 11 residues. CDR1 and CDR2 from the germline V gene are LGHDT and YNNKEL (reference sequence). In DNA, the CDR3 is TGTGCCAGCAGCCACAGGGGTGAAGCTTTCTTT. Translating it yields CASSHRGEAFF.

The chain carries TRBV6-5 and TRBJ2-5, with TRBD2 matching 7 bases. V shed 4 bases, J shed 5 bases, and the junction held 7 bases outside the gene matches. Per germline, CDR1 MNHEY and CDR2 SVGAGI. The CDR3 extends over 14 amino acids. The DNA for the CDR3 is TGTGCCAGCAGTTCGACTAGCAGACAGGAGACCCAGTACTTC. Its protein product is CASSSTSRQETQYF.

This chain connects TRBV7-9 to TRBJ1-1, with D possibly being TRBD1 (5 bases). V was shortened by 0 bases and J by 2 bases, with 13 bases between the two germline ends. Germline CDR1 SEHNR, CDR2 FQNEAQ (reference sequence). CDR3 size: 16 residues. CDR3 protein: CASSLARGRGNTEAFF. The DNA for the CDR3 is TGTGCCAGCAGCTTAGCGCGGGGGAGGGGAAACACTGAAGCTTTCTTT.

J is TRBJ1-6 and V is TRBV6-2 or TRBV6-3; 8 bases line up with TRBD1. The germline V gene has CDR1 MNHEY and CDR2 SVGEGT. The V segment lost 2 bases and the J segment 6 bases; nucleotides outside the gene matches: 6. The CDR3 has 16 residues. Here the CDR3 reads CASSYRQGATNSPLHF. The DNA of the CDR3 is TGTGCCAGCAGTTACAGGCAGGGGGCGACTAATTCACCCCTCCACTTT.

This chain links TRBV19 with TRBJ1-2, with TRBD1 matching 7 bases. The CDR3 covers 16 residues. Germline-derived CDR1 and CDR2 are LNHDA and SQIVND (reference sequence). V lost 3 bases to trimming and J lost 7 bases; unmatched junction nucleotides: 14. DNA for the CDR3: TGTGCCAGTAGTATCCCCGGGACAGTTGGGGACTTTGGCTACACCTTC. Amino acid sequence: CASSIPGTVGDFGYTF.

Here the CDR3 reads CASSTGQGGTEAFF. CDR3 coding DNA: TGTGCCAGCAGCACGGGACAGGGAGGCACTGAAGCTTTCTTT. J is TRBJ1-1 and V is TRBV5-5; 9 bases match TRBD1. The ends lost 4 bases at V and 4 bases at J; junction bases unmatched: 5. The CDR3 loop spans 14 amino acids. Per the germline V gene, CDR1 is SGHKS and CDR2 is YYEKEE (reference sequence).

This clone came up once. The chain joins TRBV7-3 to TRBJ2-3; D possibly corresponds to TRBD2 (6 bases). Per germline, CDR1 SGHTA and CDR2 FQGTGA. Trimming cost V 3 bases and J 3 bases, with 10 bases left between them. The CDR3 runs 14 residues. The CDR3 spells CASSFGGFTDTQYF. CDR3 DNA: TGTGCCAGCAGCTTCGGGGGTTTTACAGATACGCAGTATTTT. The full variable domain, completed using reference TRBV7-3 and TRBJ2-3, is GAGVSQTPSNKVTEKGKYVELRCDPISGHTALYWYRQSLGQGPEFLIYFQGTGAADDSGLPNDRFFAVRPEGSVSTLKIQRTERGDSAVYLCASSFGGFTDTQYFGPGTRLTVL.

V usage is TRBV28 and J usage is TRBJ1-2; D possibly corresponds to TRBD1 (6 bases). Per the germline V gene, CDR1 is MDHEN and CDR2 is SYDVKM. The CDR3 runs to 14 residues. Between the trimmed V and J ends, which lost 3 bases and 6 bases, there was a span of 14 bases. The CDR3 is CASSLPLTGNGYTF. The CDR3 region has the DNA TGTGCCAGCAGTTTGCCACTTACAGGGAATGGCTACACCTTC.

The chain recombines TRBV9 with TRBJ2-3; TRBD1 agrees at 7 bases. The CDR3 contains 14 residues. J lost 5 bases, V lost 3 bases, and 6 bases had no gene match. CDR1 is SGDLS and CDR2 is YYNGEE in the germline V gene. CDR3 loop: CASSGKGGQDTQYF. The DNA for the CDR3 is TGTGCCAGCAGCGGAAAAGGGGGCCAAGATACGCAGTATTTT.

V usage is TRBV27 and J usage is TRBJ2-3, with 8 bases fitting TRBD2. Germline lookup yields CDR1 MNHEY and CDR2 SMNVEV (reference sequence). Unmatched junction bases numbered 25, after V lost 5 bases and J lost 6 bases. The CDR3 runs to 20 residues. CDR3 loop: CASSLYGLGSGTRQQDTQYF. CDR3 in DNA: TGTGCCAGCAGTCTATACGGGTTAGGGTCCGGGACTAGGCAGCAGGATACGCAGTATTTT.

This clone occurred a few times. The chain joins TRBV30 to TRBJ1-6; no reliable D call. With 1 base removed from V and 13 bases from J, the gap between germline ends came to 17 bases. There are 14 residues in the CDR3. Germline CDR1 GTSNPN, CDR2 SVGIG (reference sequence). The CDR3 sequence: CAWSAGSPGVPLHF. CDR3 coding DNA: TGTGCCTGGAGTGCCGGGTCCCCGGGAGTGCCCCTCCACTTT.

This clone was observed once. As DNA, the CDR3 is TGTGCCAGCCGAAGACAGGCCGGGACGTACTATGGCTACACCTTC. Protein: CASRRQAGTYYGYTF. The chain uses TRBV6-6 and TRBJ1-2; a possible D gene is TRBD1 (6 bases). The CDR3 covers 15 residues. With 8 bases removed from V and 3 bases from J, the gap between germline ends came to 19 bases. Germline V gene data show CDR1 as MNHNY and CDR2 as SVGAGI (reference sequence).

The CDR3 DNA reads TGCACCATCCCACAGGGAGCCTTGGACAATGAGCAGTTCTTC. This encodes CTIPQGALDNEQFF. This chain joins TRBV1 and TRBJ2-1; TRBD1 was called by the table and not checked on the DNA. TRBV1 is given as a pseudogene. The CDR3 consists of 14 residues.

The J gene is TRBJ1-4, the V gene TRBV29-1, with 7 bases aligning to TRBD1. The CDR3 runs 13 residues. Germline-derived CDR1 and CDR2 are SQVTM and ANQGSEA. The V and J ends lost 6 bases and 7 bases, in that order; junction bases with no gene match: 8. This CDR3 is CSVGDRVGEKLFF. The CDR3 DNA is TGCAGCGTCGGCGACAGGGTCGGTGAAAAACTGTTTTTT.

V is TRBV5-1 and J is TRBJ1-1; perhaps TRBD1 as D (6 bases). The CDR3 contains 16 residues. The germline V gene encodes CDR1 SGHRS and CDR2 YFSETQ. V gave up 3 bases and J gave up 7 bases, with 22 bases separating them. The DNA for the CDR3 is TGCGCCAGCAGCTCCCCAGGTGGGACAAAGGTAAATGAAGCTTTCTTT. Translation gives CASSSPGGTKVNEAFF.

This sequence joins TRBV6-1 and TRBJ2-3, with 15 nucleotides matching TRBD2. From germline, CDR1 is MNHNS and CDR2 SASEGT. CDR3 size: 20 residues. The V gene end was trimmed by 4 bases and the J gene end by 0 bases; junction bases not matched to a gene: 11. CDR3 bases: TGTGCCAGCAGTGGAGCATTATACGGACTAGCGGGGGGGAGCACAGATACGCAGTATTTT. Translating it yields CASSGALYGLAGGSTDTQYF.

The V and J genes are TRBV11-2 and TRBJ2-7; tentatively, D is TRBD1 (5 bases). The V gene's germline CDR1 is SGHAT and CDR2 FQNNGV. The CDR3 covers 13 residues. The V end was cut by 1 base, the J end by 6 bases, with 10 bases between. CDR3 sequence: CASSLVGRAEQYF. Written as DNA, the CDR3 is TGTGCCAGCAGCTTAGTCGGCAGGGCCGAGCAGTACTTC. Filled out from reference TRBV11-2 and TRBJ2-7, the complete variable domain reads EAGVAQSPRYKIIEKRQSVAFWCNPISGHATLYWYQQILGQGPKLLIQFQNNGVVDDSQLPKDRFSAERLKGVDSTLKIQPAKLEDSAVYLCASSLVGRAEQYFGPGTRLTVT.

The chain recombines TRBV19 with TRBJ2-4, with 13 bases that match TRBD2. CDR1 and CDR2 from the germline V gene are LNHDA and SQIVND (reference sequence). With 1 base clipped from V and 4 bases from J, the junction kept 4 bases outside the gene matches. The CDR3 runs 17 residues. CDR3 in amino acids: CASSIGGGLAGKNIQYF. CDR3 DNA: TGTGCCAGTAGTATAGGAGGGGGACTAGCGGGAAAAAACATTCAGTACTTC.

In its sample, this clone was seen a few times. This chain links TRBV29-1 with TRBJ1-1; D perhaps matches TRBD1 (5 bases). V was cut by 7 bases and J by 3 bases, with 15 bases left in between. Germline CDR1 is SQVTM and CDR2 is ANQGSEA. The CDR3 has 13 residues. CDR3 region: CSAGPKLYTEAFF. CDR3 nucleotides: TGCAGCGCGGGACCGAAGCTTTACACTGAAGCTTTCTTT.